This T cell receptor (beta chain) originates from a study of post-analysis software for immune sequencing data. Study-level information: Patients had relapsing-remitting, secondary progressive or progressive-relapsing multiple sclerosis; some lacked subtype.

With 1 base removed from V and 0 bases from J, the gap between germline ends came to 12 bases. Looked up from germline, CDR1 is LNHDA and CDR2 is SQIVND (reference sequence). The CDR3 covers 16 residues. This clonotype was seen only a few times. Its antigen is not identified. Unique molecular identifiers tagged the TCR beta cDNA libraries. Using its own MiXCR run on the PCR reads, TCRdb lists one record per CDR3 protein. The sample records 700,000 to 800,000 distinct CDR3 sequences, about 32% being singletons. Study conclusions and caveats: The five TRBV segments detected at higher frequency in patients than in controls included TRBV5-6, TRBV5-1 and TRBV20-1.

Sequenced: blood. The rearrangement uses TRBV19 and TRBJ2-5; the D is unclear. The receptor was derived from a girl between 5 and 17 years old with multiple sclerosis. The CDR3 DNA reads TGTGCCAGTAGTATAGCGCAGTCATCGTACCAAGAGACCCAGTACTTC. Amino acids: CASSIAQSSYQETQYF.